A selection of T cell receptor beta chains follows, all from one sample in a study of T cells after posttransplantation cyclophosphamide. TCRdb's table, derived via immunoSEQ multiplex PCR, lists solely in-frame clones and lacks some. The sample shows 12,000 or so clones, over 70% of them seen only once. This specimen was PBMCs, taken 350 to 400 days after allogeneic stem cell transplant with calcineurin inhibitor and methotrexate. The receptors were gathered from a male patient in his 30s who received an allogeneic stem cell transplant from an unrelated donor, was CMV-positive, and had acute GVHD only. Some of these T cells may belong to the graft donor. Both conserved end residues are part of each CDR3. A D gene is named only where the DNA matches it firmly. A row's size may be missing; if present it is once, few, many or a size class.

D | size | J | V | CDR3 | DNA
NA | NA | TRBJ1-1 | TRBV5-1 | CASSQFQNTEAFF | TGCGCCAGCAGCCAATTCCAGAACACTGAAGCTTTCTTT
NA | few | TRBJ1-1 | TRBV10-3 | CAISEPYTEAFF | TGTGCCATCAGTGAGCCTTACACTGAAGCTTTCTTT
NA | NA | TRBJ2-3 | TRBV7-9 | CASSFTGITDTQYF | TGTGCCAGCAGTTTTACAGGGATCACAGATACGCAGTATTTT
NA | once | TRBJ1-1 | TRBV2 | CASSDTYRLNTEAFF | TGTGCCAGCAGTGACACTTACAGGCTGAACACTGAAGCTTTCTTT
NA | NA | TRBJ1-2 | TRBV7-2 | CASSLVTGDYGYTF | TGTGCCAGCAGCTTAGTTACCGGGGACTATGGCTACACCTTC
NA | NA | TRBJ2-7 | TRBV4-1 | CASSQHRDSGYEQYF | TGCGCCAGCAGCCAACACCGGGACAGCGGGTACGAGCAGTACTTC
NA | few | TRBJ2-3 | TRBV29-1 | CSVPLATSDTQYF | TGCAGCGTACCCCTGGCCACCTCAGATACGCAGTATTTT
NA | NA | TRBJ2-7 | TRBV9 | CASSPTGPPTYEQYF | TGTGCCAGCAGCCCGACAGGTCCCCCAACCTACGAGCAGTACTTC
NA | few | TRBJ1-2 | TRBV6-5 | CASRKDLNGGYTF | TGTGCCAGCAGGAAGGACTTGAATGGGGGCTACACCTTC
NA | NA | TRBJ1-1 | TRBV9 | CASSPQGEGVMNTEAFF | TGTGCCAGCAGCCCCCAAGGGGAGGGGGTTATGAACACTGAAGCTTTCTTT
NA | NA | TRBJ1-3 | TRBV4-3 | CASSQEPRRGNTIYF | TGCGCCAGCAGCCAAGAACCGAGGAGGGGAAACACCATATATTTT
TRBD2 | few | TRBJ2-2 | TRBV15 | CATSRTGLAGFNTGELFF | TGTGCCACCAGCAGGACCGGACTAGCGGGGTTTAACACCGGGGAGCTGTTTTTT
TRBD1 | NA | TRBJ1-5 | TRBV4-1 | CASSQGPPRQGSIPLSTQHF | TGCGCCAGCAGCCAAGGGCCCCCTCGACAGGGAAGCATACCCCTGTCGACCCAGCATTTT
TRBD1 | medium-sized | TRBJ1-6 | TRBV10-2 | CASRETGGGSPLHF | TGCGCCAGCAGAGAGACAGGGGGCGGTTCACCCCTCCACTTT
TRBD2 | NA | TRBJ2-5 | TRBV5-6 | CASSLTSGKETQYF | TGTGCCAGCAGCTTGACTAGCGGCAAAGAGACCCAGTACTTC
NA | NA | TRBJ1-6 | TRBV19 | CASSELGGGNSPLHF | TGTGCCAGTAGCGAGCTGGGGGGGGGTAATTCACCCCTCCACTTT
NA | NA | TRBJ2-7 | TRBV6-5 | CASSTTGGRVDEQYF | TGTGCCAGCAGTACGACCGGAGGGCGTGTCGACGAGCAGTACTTC
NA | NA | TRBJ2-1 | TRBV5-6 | CASSETGRGEQFF | TGTGCCAGCAGCGAAACAGGGCGAGGTGAGCAGTTCTTC
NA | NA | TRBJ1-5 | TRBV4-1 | CASSQEVVNQPQHF | TGCGCCAGCAGCCAAGAGGTAGTAAATCAGCCCCAGCATTTT
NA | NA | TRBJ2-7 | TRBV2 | CARDSLDSYEQYF | TGTGCCAGAGACTCGCTCGACTCCTACGAGCAGTACTTC
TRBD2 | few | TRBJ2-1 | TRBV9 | CASSVLSGGTSGRGYNEQFF | TGTGCCAGCAGCGTCCTATCAGGGGGGACTAGCGGGAGAGGGTACAATGAGCAGTTCTTC
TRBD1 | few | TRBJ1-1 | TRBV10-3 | CAISWTGADTEAFF | TGTGCCATCAGTTGGACAGGGGCGGACACTGAAGCTTTCTTT
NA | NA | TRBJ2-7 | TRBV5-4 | CASSTQATSYEQYF | TGTGCCAGCAGCACTCAGGCAACCTCCTACGAGCAGTACTTC
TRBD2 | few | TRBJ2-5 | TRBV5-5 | CASSLAGLEKETQYF | TGTGCCAGCAGCTTGGCGGGACTAGAGAAAGAGACCCAGTACTTC
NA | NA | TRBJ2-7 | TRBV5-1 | CASSLGSSSSYEQYF | TGCGCCAGCAGCCTGGGGAGCTCAAGCTCCTACGAGCAGTACTTC
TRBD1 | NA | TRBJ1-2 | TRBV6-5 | CASSLTGGDGYTF | TGTGCCAGCAGCCTTACAGGGGGCGATGGCTACACCTTC